These T cell receptor beta chains were read from a single sample in a study of blood T cell repertoires in COVID-19. Libraries were prepared by immunoSEQ multiplex PCR; TCRdb keeps only in-frame clonotypes and omits some of them. The profile shows 100,000 or so clones, approximately 89% of them singletons. Source material: peripheral blood. The origin of the receptors is a man aged 55 to 70 with acute or convalescent COVID-19. Each CDR3 is given with its conserved first and last residue. A D gene is named only where the DNA matches it firmly. Not all rows give a size; the values are once, few, many and, for expanded clones, a class.

V gene: TRBV10-1; D gene: TRBD1; J gene: TRBJ2-5; clone size: NA; CDR3 protein: CTSSATGDSQETQYF; CDR3 DNA: TGCACCAGCAGTGCGACAGGGGACTCCCAAGAGACCCAGTACTTC
V gene: TRBV30; D gene: NA; J gene: TRBJ2-7; clone size: NA; CDR3 protein: CAWSGNYEQYF; CDR3 DNA: TGTGCCTGGAGTGGTAACTACGAGCAGTACTTC
V gene: TRBV15; D gene: NA; J gene: TRBJ2-7; clone size: NA; CDR3 protein: CATSRDLRGYEQYF; CDR3 DNA: TGTGCCACCAGCAGAGACCTCAGGGGTTACGAGCAGTACTTC
V gene: TRBV6-6; D gene: TRBD1; J gene: TRBJ1-2; clone size: NA; CDR3 protein: CASSYTYRGDGYTF; CDR3 DNA: TGTGCCAGCAGTTACACCTACAGGGGTGATGGCTACACCTTC
V gene: TRBV2; D gene: TRBD1; J gene: TRBJ1-3; clone size: NA; CDR3 protein: CASRGDRTLGNTIYF; CDR3 DNA: TGTGCCAGCAGGGGGGACAGAACTCTAGGAAACACCATATATTTT
V gene: TRBV6-5; D gene: NA; J gene: TRBJ1-1; clone size: NA; CDR3 protein: CASHRVMNTEAFF; CDR3 DNA: TGTGCCAGCCACAGGGTGATGAACACTGAAGCTTTCTTT
V gene: TRBV27; D gene: NA; J gene: TRBJ1-6; clone size: NA; CDR3 protein: CASSFSINSPLHF; CDR3 DNA: TGTGCCAGCAGTTTTTCCATTAATTCACCCCTCCACTTT
V gene: TRBV18; D gene: NA; J gene: TRBJ1-1; clone size: NA; CDR3 protein: CASSSLDSSNTEAFF; CDR3 DNA: TGTGCCAGCTCGTCCCTCGACAGTTCGAACACTGAAGCTTTCTTT
V gene: TRBV11-2; D gene: NA; J gene: TRBJ1-4; clone size: NA; CDR3 protein: CASSLALGQNAEKLFF; CDR3 DNA: TGTGCCAGCAGCTTAGCACTCGGACAGAACGCTGAAAAACTGTTTTTT
V gene: TRBV29-1; D gene: TRBD1; J gene: TRBJ2-3; clone size: NA; CDR3 protein: CSVDTRQGTDTQYF; CDR3 DNA: TGCAGCGTAGATACCCGACAGGGGACCGATACGCAGTATTTT
V gene: TRBV18; D gene: TRBD2; J gene: TRBJ2-7; clone size: NA; CDR3 protein: CASSQTSGGTYEQYF; CDR3 DNA: TGTGCCAGCTCACAAACTAGCGGAGGAACCTACGAGCAGTACTTC
V gene: TRBV27; D gene: TRBD2; J gene: TRBJ2-3; clone size: NA; CDR3 protein: CASSPLAGGPTDTQYF; CDR3 DNA: TGTGCCAGCAGTCCCCTAGCGGGAGGGCCCACAGATACGCAGTATTTT
V gene: TRBV9; D gene: TRBD1; J gene: TRBJ1-6; clone size: NA; CDR3 protein: CASSVGEGQGTSPLHF; CDR3 DNA: TGTGCCAGCAGCGTAGGGGAAGGACAGGGAACTTCACCCCTCCACTTT
V gene: TRBV12-3/TRBV12-4; D gene: NA; J gene: TRBJ1-2; clone size: NA; CDR3 protein: CASSLDRAGGYTF; CDR3 DNA: TGTGCCAGCAGTTTAGATAGGGCGGGAGGCTACACCTTC
V gene: TRBV2; D gene: NA; J gene: TRBJ2-7; clone size: NA; CDR3 protein: CASSPLQGSYEQYF; CDR3 DNA: TGTGCCAGCAGCCCCCTACAGGGCTCCTACGAGCAGTACTTC
V gene: TRBV29-1; D gene: NA; J gene: TRBJ1-1; clone size: NA; CDR3 protein: CSLRFGTEAFF; CDR3 DNA: TGCAGCCTACGATTTGGCACTGAAGCTTTCTTT
V gene: TRBV5-4; D gene: TRBD1; J gene: TRBJ1-2; clone size: NA; CDR3 protein: CASSTGVYNYGYTF; CDR3 DNA: TGTGCCAGCAGCACAGGGGTCTATAACTATGGCTACACCTTC
V gene: TRBV5-4; D gene: NA; J gene: TRBJ2-3; clone size: NA; CDR3 protein: CASSQSLHRADTQYF; CDR3 DNA: TGTGCCAGCAGCCAAAGTCTTCACAGAGCAGATACGCAGTATTTT
V gene: TRBV7-9; D gene: NA; J gene: TRBJ1-4; clone size: NA; CDR3 protein: CASSLVGGATNEKLFF; CDR3 DNA: TGTGCCAGCAGCTTAGTCGGGGGGGCGACTAATGAAAAACTGTTTTTT
V gene: TRBV19; D gene: NA; J gene: TRBJ2-7; clone size: NA; CDR3 protein: CASRQPSSYEQYF; CDR3 DNA: TGTGCCAGCAGACAGCCGAGCTCCTACGAGCAGTACTTC
V gene: TRBV9; D gene: NA; J gene: TRBJ2-2; clone size: once; CDR3 protein: CASSVEYTGELFF; CDR3 DNA: TGTGCCAGCAGCGTGGAGTACACCGGGGAGCTGTTTTTT
V gene: TRBV11-2; D gene: NA; J gene: TRBJ2-3; clone size: once; CDR3 protein: CASSPLTSTDTQYF; CDR3 DNA: TGTGCCAGCAGCCCCCTGACTAGCACAGATACGCAGTATTTT